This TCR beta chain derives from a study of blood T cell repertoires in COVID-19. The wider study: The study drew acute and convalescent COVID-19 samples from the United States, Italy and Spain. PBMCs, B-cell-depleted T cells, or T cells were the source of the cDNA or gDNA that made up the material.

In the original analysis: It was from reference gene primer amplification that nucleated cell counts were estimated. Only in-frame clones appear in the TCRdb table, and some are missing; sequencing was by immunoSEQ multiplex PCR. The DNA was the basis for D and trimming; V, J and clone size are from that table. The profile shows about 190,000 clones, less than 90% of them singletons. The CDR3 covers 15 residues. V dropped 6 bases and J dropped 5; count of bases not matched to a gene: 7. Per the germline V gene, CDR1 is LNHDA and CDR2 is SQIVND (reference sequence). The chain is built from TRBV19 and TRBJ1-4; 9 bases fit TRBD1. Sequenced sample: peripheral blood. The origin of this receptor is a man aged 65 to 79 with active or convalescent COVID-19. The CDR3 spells CASSGMGTGNEKLFF. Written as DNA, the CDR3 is TGTGCCAGTAGCGGGATGGGGACAGGGAATGAAAAACTGTTTTTT.